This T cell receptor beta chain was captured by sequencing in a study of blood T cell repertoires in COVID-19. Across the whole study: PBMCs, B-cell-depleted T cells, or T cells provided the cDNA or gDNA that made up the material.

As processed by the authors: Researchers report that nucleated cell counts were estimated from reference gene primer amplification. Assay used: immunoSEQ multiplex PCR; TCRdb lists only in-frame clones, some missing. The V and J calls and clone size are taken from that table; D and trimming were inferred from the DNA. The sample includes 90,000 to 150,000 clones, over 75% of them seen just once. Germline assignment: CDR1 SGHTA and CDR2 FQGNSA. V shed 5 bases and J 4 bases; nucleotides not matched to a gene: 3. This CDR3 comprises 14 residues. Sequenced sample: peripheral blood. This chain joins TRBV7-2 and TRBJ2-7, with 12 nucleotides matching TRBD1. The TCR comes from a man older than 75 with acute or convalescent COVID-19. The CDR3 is CASSPGQGAYEQYF. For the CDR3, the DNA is TGTGCCAGCAGCCCGGGACAGGGGGCTTACGAGCAGTACTTC.